A selection of T cell receptor beta chains follows, all from one sample in a study of T cells after posttransplantation cyclophosphamide. The repertoire was sequenced with immunoSEQ multiplex PCR; TCRdb's copy has only in-frame clones and lacks some. This sample comprises tens of thousands of clones, none seen once only. The specimen sequenced was PBMCs. These receptors were obtained from a woman aged 55-70 years in good health, CMV-negative, and a related stem cell transplant donor. Both conserved end residues are part of each CDR3. The D gene is left open where the match is weak. Clone size is given for some rows only: seen once, a few or many times, or a class if the clone is expanded.

CDR3 protein	CDR3 DNA	J gene	D gene	V gene	clone size
CASSETGQVGTDTQYF	TGCGCCAGCAGTGAGACGGGACAGGTTGGCACAGATACGCAGTATTTT	TRBJ2-3	TRBD1	TRBV10-1	many
CAWSDVPGTQYF	TGTGCCTGGAGTGACGTCCCAGGGACCCAGTACTTC	TRBJ2-5	.	TRBV30	few
CASSEVNEQFF	TGTGCCAGCAGTGAAGTAAATGAGCAGTTCTTC	TRBJ2-1	.	TRBV2	many
CASSVTTGAGTEAFF	TGTGCCAGCAGCGTAACTACAGGGGCAGGAACTGAAGCTTTCTTT	TRBJ1-1	TRBD1	TRBV9	many
CASSFGQETQYF	TGCGCCAGCAGCTTCGGGCAAGAGACCCAGTACTTC	TRBJ2-5	.	TRBV5-1	.
CASSYGTSGTDTQYF	TGTGCCAGCAGTTACGGGACTAGCGGTACAGATACGCAGTATTTT	TRBJ2-3	TRBD2	TRBV6-6	many
CASSPPTSRHNEQFF	TGTGCCAGCAGTCCTCCGACTAGCAGGCACAATGAGCAGTTCTTC	TRBJ2-1	TRBD2	TRBV28	many
CASSDRAYFEAFF	TGTGCCAGCAGTGACAGGGCTTATTTTGAAGCTTTCTTT	TRBJ1-1	.	TRBV6-1	many
CASSPSRDRVNTIYF	TGTGCCAGCTCACCGTCCCGGGACAGGGTAAACACCATATATTTT	TRBJ1-3	TRBD1	TRBV18	many
CASSLGGTGFNEQFF	TGTGCCAGCAGCTTAGGAGGGACAGGCTTCAATGAGCAGTTCTTC	TRBJ2-1	TRBD1	TRBV7-6	many
CASGRGNYGYTF	TGTGCCAGTGGCAGAGGCAACTATGGCTACACCTTC	TRBJ1-2	.	TRBV19	many
CASSGRALYEQYF	TGCGCCAGCAGCGGAAGGGCCCTCTACGAGCAGTACTTC	TRBJ2-7	.	TRBV4-1	many
CASASYGGAGGYTF	TGTGCCAGCGCATCCTACGGGGGGGCGGGAGGCTACACCTTC	TRBJ1-2	.	TRBV12-3/TRBV12-4	many
CAWSAPLRAQYF	TGTGCCTGGAGTGCCCCCTTACGGGCCCAGTACTTC	TRBJ2-5	.	TRBV30	many
CASSYSSQVEAFF	TGTGCCAGCAGTTACTCGAGTCAGGTAGAAGCTTTCTTT	TRBJ1-1	.	TRBV6-6	many
CASSLFEDRVGYNEQFF	TGCGCCAGCAGCTTGTTTGAGGACAGGGTAGGCTACAATGAGCAGTTCTTC	TRBJ2-1	TRBD1	TRBV5-1	many
CASSSLGVSYYEQYF	TGTGCCAGCAGCTCCCTCGGGGTATCCTACTACGAGCAGTACTTC	TRBJ2-7	.	TRBV5-4	many
CASSPRGDETQYF	TGTGCCAGCAGCCCCAGGGGTGATGAGACCCAGTACTTC	TRBJ2-5	.	TRBV5-4	.
CASSGISTDTQYF	TGTGCCAGCTCAGGGATAAGCACAGATACGCAGTATTTT	TRBJ2-3	.	TRBV2	few
CASSYGWAGVGEQFF	TGTGCCAGCAGCTACGGATGGGCGGGAGTTGGAGAGCAGTTCTTC	TRBJ2-1	TRBD2	TRBV7-2	many
CASRPDRAANEKLFF	TGTGCCAGCAGACCTGACAGGGCCGCTAATGAAAAACTGTTTTTT	TRBJ1-4	TRBD1	TRBV7-9	many
CASSPDTYSNQPQHF	TGTGCCAGCAGTCCGGACACATATAGCAATCAGCCCCAGCATTTT	TRBJ1-5	.	TRBV2	many
CASSSHGQMGEKLFF	TGCGCCAGCAGCTCGCATGGACAGATGGGAGAAAAACTGTTTTTT	TRBJ1-4	.	TRBV5-1	few